This T cell receptor beta chain is from a study of metastatic and nonmetastatic thyroid tumors. About the study: It was across blood and tumor or nodule tissue from malignant and benign thyroid patients that repertoires were compared.

With MiXCR, TCRdb called clones anew from the PCR reads. The profile shows around 17,000 clones, around 23% of them singletons. In germline, CDR1 is SGHVS, CDR2 FQNEAQ. The CDR3 is 17 residues long. The V end lost 5 bases, the J end lost 0 bases, and 19 bases lay between the germline ends. No treatment of any kind had been given to any patient before thyroid surgery. This rearrangement joins TRBV7-8 to TRBJ1-2; D is undetermined. The receptor comes from a female donor with papillary thyroid cancer or a benign thyroid nodule (not recorded which). Some clones in this sample may be carry-over from other donors' samples. Sequenced: adjacent normal tissue. CDR3 region: CASSPRARPRANYGYTF. The CDR3 coding sequence is TGTGCCAGCAGCCCGAGGGCTAGGCCAAGGGCTAACTATGGCTACACCTTC.